The 17 T cell receptor beta chains listed next were all sequenced from one sample in a study of cytotoxic CD8 clonotypes in ibrutinib-treated CLL (dated by TCRdb to the early 2020s). What the time point label conveys for this sample: more than 10 months on ibrutinib. To prepare the library, the immunoSEQ multiplex PCR assay was applied. TCRdb obtained this table from immuneACCESS and retained in-frame rearrangements with V and J assigned. These tables miss some clones; where compared with another copy, unresolved V genes account for less than half of the shortfall, and the remainder is unexplained. For this sample the table gives 150,000 or so clones, of which 75% to 85% were detected only once. 10% to 15% of the sample comes from the top ten. This specimen was PBMCs, taken after 12 months of ibrutinib treatment. These receptor sequences come from a human donor with chronic lymphocytic leukemia.

This chain links TRBV7-2 with TRBJ2-1, with D perhaps TRBD1 (5 bases). There are 16 residues in the CDR3. Trimming cost V 1 base and J 9 bases, with 19 bases left between them. CDR1 and CDR2 from the germline V gene are SGHTA and FQGNSA. The CDR3 spells CASSLGLTRFTGEQFF. CDR3 nucleotide sequence: TGTGCCAGCAGCTTAGGACTCACCCGTTTTACAGGTGAGCAGTTCTTC.

This chain joins TRBV7-3 and TRBJ1-3, with D possibly TRBD1 on 5 matching bases. The CDR3 contains 15 residues. V lost 3 bases and J 0 bases, leaving 9 bases between the germline ends. The germline CDR1 and CDR2 sequences are SGHTA and FQGTGA. The CDR3 DNA follows: TGTGCCAGCAGCTTGGGACGAAGCTCTGGAAACACCATATATTTT. Its protein is CASSLGRSSGNTIYF.

This clone showed up just once. V gene TRBV4-2 combines with J gene TRBJ2-3; the match to TRBD1 covers 7 bases. This CDR3 spans 15 amino acids. V lost 1 base, J lost 6 bases, and 7 bases stayed unmatched. CDR1 and CDR2 from the germline V gene are LGHNA and YNFKEQ. The CDR3 sequence is CASSQGPTGADTQYF. In DNA, the CDR3 is TGTGCCAGCAGCCAAGGCCCAACAGGGGCCGATACGCAGTATTTT.

The table lists this clone with many counts. The chain has TRBV2 and TRBJ2-2, with D uncertain. Trimming stripped 3 bases from V and 0 bases from J, with 11 bases between. The CDR3 is made up of 16 amino acids. Germline CDR1 SNHLY, CDR2 FYNNEI. CDR3 DNA sequence: TGTGCCAGCAGTGATCCTGGCAGTTCGAACACCGGGGAGCTGTTTTTT. Amino acid sequence: CASSDPGSSNTGELFF.

About this clone: The sample carries other DNA sequences with the same CDR3. As DNA, the CDR3 is TGTGCCAGCAGTTCAACGGGGATCTACGAGCAGTACTTC. Amino acid sequence: CASSSTGIYEQYF. The chain joins TRBV6-5 to TRBJ2-7; D is possibly TRBD2 (5 bases). The germline V and J ends were trimmed by 4 bases and 3 bases, with 10 bases remaining between them. The CDR3 is 13 residues long. The germline CDR1 and CDR2 sequences are MNHEY and SVGAGI.

This clone was detected only a few times. This chain uses TRBV7-9 with TRBJ2-7, with D perhaps TRBD1 (6 bases). Trimming pared 1 base from V and 0 bases from J, leaving 13 bases between. From germline, CDR1 is SEHNR and CDR2 FQNEAQ (reference sequence). The CDR3 is made up of 16 amino acids. CDR3 nucleotide sequence: TGTGCCAGCAGCTTAGATGGGGACATCGACTCCTACGAGCAGTACTTC. The encoded protein is CASSLDGDIDSYEQYF.

This chain uses TRBV5-1 with TRBJ2-7; D is uncertain. CDR1 is SGHRS, CDR2 YFSETQ, per germline. The CDR3 is made up of 13 amino acids. Trimming removed 2 bases at V and 2 bases at J, with 8 bases between. The CDR3 sequence: CASSFGQAYEQYF. Written as DNA, the CDR3 is TGCGCCAGCAGCTTTGGCCAGGCCTACGAGCAGTACTTC.

CDR3 sequence (DNA): TGTGCCAGTACCCCCCTAATAGCGGGAGTGTCTGAGACCCAGTACTTC. Its protein is CASTPLIAGVSETQYF. The chain joins TRBV25-1 to TRBJ2-5; 9 positions agree with TRBD2. V was pared by 9 bases and J by 5 bases, with 16 bases of the junction left unmatched. The CDR3 has 16 residues. Germline V gene data show CDR1 as MGHDK and CDR2 as SYGVNS.

This clone was counted a single time. This chain connects TRBV20-1 to TRBJ2-7; the D call may be TRBD1 or TRBD2 (6 bases each). The CDR3 covers 11 residues. CDR1 and CDR2 (germline): DFQATT, SNEGSKA (reference sequence). V was cut by 6 bases and J by 7 bases, with 13 bases left in between. The CDR3 loop is CSAITGREQYF. In DNA form, the CDR3 reads TGCAGTGCAATCACAGGGAGGGAGCAGTACTTC.

The chain joins TRBV6-6 to TRBJ2-7, with 7 bases lining up with TRBD1. V shed 6 bases and J 2 bases; nucleotides not matched to a gene: 10. Germline V lookup: CDR1 MNHNY, CDR2 SVGAGI (reference sequence). The CDR3 totals 15 residues. The CDR3 loop is CASSLGTAMTYEQYF. CDR3 coding DNA: TGTGCCAGCAGCCTCGGGACAGCGATGACCTACGAGCAGTACTTC.

The rearrangement links TRBV13 to TRBJ2-7; D gene uncertain. Germline V gene sequence: CDR1 PRHDT, CDR2 FYEKMQ (reference sequence). V was clipped by 0 bases and J by 3 bases, with 3 bases between them. The CDR3 has 12 amino acids. CDR3 sequence: CASSLGNYEQYF. The CDR3, as DNA: TGTGCCAGCAGCTTAGGCAACTACGAGCAGTACTTC.

This clone has a single count. The V and J genes are TRBV30 and TRBJ1-1; D not resolved. The CDR3 sequence is 14 residues long. Trimming removed 5 bases from V and 6 bases from J, with 19 bases in between. Germline CDR1 reads GTSNPN; CDR2 reads SVGIG (reference sequence). The DNA for the CDR3 is TGTGCCTGGTCACCTCGCGCAACAGAACCTGAAGCTTTCTTT. This sequence encodes CAWSPRATEPEAFF.

The genes are TRBV9 and TRBJ2-7; no reliable D call. Germline V gene sequence: CDR1 SGDLS, CDR2 YYNGEE. The CDR3 extends over 16 amino acids. The V end was cut by 0 bases, the J end by 3 bases, with 16 bases between. The CDR3 DNA reads TGTGCCAGCAGCGTAGGTTTATCGGACCACAGCTACGAGCAGTACTTC. Translating gives CASSVGLSDHSYEQYF.

This clone came up a few times. The gene calls are TRBV19 and TRBJ1-1; no reliable D call. Per the germline V gene, CDR1 is LNHDA and CDR2 is SQIVND (reference sequence). There are 12 residues in the CDR3. V was shortened by 4 bases and J by 11 bases, with 14 bases between the two germline ends. CDR3 sequence: CASSTRTNGAFF. In DNA form, the CDR3 reads TGTGCCAGTAGTACAAGGACGAATGGGGCTTTCTTT.

The chain carries TRBV4-1 and TRBJ2-6, with D possibly called TRBD1 or TRBD2 (5 bases each). The CDR3 runs 14 residues. Germline CDR1 MGHRA, CDR2 YSYEKL. The V end lost 11 bases, the J end lost 4 bases, and 15 bases lay between the germline ends. The CDR3 loop is CAGSGATGANVLTF. The CDR3 nucleotides read TGCGCCGGGTCCGGGGCAACCGGGGCCAACGTCCTGACTTTC.

The CDR3 here is CAISESKAGPDTQYF. As DNA, the CDR3 is TGTGCCATCAGTGAGTCAAAGGCCGGGCCAGATACGCAGTATTTT. The V gene is TRBV10-3, the J gene TRBJ2-3; D is uncertain. Deletions cut 0 bases from V and 4 bases from J, with 11 bases between. Per the germline V gene, CDR1 is ENHRY and CDR2 is SYGVKD. The CDR3 extends over 15 amino acids.

This chain joins TRBV4-3 and TRBJ2-5; 11 bases match TRBD1. CDR3 length: 15 amino acids. From germline, CDR1 is LGHNA and CDR2 YSLEER. V lost 4 bases to trimming and J lost 5 bases; unmatched junction nucleotides: 6. The CDR3 DNA is TGCGCCAGCAGCCCAGGGACAGGGGGTAGGGAGACCCAGTACTTC. Translation: CASSPGTGGRETQYF.